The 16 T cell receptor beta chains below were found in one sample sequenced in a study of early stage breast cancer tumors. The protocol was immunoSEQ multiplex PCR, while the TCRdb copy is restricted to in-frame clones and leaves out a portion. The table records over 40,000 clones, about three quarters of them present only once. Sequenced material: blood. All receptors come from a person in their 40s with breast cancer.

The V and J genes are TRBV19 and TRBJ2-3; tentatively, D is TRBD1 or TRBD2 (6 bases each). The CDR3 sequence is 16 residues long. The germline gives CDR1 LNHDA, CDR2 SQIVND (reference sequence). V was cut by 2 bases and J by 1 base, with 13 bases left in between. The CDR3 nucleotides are TGTGCCAGTAGTATATCGGGGGCGCTTGGCACAGATACGCAGTATTTT. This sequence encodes CASSISGALGTDTQYF.

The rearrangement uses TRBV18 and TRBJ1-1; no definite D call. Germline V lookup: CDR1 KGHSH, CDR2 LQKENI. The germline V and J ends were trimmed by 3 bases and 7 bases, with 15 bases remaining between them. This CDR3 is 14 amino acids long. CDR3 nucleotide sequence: TGTGCCAGCTCACCCGACCTAGGGTTTGGTGAAGCTTTCTTT. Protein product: CASSPDLGFGEAFF. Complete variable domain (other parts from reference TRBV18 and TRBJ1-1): NAGVMQNPRHLVRRRGQEARLRCSPMKGHSHVYWYRQLPEEGLKFMVYLQKENIIDESGMPKERFSAEFPKEGPSILRIQQVVRGDSAAYFCASSPDLGFGEAFFGQGTRLTVV.

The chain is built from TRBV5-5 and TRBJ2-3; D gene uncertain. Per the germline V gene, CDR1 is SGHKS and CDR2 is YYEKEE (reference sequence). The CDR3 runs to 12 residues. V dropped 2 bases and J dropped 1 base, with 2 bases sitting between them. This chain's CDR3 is CASSFGTDTQYF. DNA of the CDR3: TGTGCCAGCAGCTTTGGCACAGATACGCAGTATTTT.

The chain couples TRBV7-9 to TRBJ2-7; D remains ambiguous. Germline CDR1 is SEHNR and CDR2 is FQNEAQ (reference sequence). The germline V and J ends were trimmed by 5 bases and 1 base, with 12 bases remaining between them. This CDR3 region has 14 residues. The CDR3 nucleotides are TGTGCCAGCAGCGTATCGACCGGTTCCTACGAGCAGTACTTC. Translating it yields CASSVSTGSYEQYF.

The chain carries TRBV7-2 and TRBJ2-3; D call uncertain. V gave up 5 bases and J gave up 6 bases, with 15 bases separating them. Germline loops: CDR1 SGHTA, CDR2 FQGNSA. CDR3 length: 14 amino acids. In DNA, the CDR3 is TGTGCCAGCAGCGACTTGGGATTTGCGGATACGCAGTATTTT. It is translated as CASSDLGFADTQYF.

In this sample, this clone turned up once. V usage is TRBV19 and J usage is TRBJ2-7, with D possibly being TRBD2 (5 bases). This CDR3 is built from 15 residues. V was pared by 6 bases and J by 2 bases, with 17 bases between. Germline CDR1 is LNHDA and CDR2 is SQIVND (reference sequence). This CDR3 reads CASSPRRALPYEQYF. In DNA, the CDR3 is TGTGCCAGTAGCCCCAGGCGGGCGTTACCCTACGAGCAGTACTTC.

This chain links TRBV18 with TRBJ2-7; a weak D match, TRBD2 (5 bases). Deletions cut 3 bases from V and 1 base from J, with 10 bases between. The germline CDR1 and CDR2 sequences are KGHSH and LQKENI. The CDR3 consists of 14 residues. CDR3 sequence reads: CASSPEGRSYEQYF. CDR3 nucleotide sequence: TGTGCCAGCTCACCCGAGGGCCGGTCCTACGAGCAGTACTTC.

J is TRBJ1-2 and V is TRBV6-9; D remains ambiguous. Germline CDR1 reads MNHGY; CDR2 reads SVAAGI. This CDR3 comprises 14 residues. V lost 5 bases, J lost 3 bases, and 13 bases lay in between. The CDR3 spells CASSISGNHYGYTF. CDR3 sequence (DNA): TGTGCCAGCAGTATCTCTGGGAACCACTATGGCTACACCTTC.

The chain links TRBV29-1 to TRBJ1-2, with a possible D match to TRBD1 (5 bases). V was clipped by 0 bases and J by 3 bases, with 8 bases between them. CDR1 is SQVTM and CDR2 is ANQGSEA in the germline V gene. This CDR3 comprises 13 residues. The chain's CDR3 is CSVEDPGDYGYTF. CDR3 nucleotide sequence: TGCAGCGTTGAAGATCCGGGGGACTATGGCTACACCTTC.

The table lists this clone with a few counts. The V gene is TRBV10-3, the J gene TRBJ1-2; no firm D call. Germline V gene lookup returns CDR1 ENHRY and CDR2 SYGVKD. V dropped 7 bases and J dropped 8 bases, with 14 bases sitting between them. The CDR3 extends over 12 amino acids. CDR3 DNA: TGTGCCATCATGGCCCCCACCGACGGCTACACCTTC. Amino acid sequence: CAIMAPTDGYTF.

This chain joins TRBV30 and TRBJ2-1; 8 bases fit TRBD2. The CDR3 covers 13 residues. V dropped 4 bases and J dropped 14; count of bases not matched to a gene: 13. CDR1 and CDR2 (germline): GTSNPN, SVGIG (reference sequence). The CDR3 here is CAWTLSRAGVKFF. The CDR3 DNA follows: TGTGCCTGGACCCTATCCCGAGCGGGAGTTAAGTTCTTC.

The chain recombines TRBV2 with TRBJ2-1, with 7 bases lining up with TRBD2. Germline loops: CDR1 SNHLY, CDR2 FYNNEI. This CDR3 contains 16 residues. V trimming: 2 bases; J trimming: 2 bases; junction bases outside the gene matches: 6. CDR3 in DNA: TGTGCCAGCAGTGAAATGTGGGAGGGCGCCTACAATGAGCAGTTCTTC. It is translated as CASSEMWEGAYNEQFF.

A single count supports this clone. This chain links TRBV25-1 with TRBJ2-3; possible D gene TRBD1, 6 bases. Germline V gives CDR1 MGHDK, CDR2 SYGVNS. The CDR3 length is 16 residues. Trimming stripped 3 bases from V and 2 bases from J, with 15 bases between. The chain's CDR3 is CASSDPQGPLTDTQYF. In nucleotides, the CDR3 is TGTGCCAGCAGTGATCCGCAGGGGCCCCTCACAGATACGCAGTATTTT.

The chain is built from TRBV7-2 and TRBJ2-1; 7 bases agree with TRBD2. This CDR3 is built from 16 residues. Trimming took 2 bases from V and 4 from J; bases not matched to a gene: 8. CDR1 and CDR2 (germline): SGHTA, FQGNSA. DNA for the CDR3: TGTGCCAGCAGCTTATTCGGCGGGAGTAGTTACAATGAGCAGTTCTTC. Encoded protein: CASSLFGGSSYNEQFF.

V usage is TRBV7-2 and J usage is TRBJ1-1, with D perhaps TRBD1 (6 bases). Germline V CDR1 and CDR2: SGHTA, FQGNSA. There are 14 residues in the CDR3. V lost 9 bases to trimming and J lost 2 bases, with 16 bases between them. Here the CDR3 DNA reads TGTGCCAGTTGTTGGGACACCCCTAACACTGAAGCTTTCTTT. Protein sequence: CASCWDTPNTEAFF.

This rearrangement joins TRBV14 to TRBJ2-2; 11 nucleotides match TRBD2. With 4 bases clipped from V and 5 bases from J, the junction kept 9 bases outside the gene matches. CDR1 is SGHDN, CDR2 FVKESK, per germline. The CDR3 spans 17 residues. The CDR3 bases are TGTGCCAGCAGCCCCTTAGCGGGAGGGCCAGAAACCGGGGAGCTGTTTTTT. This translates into CASSPLAGGPETGELFF.